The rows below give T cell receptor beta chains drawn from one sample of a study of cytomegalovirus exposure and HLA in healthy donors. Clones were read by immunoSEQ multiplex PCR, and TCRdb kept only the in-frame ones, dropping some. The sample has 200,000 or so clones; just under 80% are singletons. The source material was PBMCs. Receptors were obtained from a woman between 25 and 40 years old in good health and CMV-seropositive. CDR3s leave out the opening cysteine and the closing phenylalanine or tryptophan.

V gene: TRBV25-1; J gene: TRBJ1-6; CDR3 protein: ASSRTGVNSPLH
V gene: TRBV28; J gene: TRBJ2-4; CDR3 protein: ASSLSSGDPLAKNIQY
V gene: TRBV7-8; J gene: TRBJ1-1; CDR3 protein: ASSLGGAGSSTEAF
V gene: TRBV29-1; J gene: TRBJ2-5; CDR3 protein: SVIAGRETQY
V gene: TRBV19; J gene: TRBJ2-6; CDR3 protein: ASSRPGLESSGANVLT
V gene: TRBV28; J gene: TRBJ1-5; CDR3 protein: ASSFPAGHNQPQH
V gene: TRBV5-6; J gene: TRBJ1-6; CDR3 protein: ASSLDPDRIVNSPLH
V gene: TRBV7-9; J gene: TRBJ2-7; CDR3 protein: ASRLSGASSYEQY
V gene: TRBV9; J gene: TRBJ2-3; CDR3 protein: ASSWSSGVLDTQY
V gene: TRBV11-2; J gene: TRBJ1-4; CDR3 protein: ASSFTGLREKLF
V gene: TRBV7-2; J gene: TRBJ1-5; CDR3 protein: ASSLGSWATGYQPQH
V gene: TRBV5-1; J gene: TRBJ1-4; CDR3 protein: ASRITGISNEKLF
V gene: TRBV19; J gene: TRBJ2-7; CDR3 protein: ASSPGGTGDWYEQY
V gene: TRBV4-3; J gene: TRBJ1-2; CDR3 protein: ASSQVGEGPIKDPGGYT
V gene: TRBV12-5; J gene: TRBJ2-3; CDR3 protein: ASGPGQSSDTQY
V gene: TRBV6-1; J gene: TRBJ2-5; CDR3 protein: ASRQGGRPQETQY
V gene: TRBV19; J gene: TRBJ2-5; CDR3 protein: ASSIDRVIGTQY
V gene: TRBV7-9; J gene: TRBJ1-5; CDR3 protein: ASSRNNNQPQH
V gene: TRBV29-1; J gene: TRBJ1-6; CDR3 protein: SVGMEESPLH
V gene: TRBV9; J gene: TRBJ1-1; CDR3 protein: ASSVTPGGRGSEAF
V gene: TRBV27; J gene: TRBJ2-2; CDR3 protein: ASSPSGGTSGSGELF
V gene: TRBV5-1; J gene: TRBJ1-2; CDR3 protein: ASSWADSTYGYT
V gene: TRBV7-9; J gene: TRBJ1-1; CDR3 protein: ASSLGQREAF
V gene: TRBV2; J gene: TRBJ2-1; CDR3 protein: ASRRGQQWDEQF
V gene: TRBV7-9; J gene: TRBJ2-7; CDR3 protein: ASSGLRGGSYEQY
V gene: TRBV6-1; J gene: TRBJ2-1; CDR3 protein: ASSPRSGSGRF
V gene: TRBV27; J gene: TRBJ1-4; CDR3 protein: ASRRNRVGEKLF
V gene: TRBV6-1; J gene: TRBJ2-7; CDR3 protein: ASSEAGSEGYEQY
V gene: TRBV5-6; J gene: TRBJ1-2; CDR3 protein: ASSLGQGRHGYT
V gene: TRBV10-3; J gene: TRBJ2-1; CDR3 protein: AISEHRGGNEQF
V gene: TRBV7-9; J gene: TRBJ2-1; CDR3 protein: ASSRDRVSYNEQF
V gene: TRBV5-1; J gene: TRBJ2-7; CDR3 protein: ASSFLRGGSYEQY
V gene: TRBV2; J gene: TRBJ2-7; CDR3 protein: AIITGDRFYEQY
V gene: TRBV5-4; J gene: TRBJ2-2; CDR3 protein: ASGRDSQAGELF
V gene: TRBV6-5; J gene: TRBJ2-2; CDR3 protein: ASNGLAGGLGELF
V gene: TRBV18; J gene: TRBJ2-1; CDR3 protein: ASSPTTLNPPAGGEYNEQF